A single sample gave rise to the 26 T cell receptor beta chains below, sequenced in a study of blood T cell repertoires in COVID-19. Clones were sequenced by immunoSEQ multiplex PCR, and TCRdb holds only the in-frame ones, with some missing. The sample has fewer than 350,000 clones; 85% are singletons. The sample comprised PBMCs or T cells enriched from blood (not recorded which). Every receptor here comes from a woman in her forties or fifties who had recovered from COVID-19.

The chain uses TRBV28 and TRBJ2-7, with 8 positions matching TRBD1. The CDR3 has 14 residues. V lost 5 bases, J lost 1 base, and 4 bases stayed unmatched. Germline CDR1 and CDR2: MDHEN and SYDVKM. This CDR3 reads CASSTGGRSYEQYF. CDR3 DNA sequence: TGTGCCAGCAGTACAGGGGGTAGATCCTACGAGCAGTACTTC.

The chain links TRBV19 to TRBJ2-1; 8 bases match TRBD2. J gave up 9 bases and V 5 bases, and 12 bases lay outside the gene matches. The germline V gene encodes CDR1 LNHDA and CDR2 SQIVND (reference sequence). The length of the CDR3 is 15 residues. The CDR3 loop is CASSSSAGDFGEQFF. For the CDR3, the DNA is TGTGCCAGTAGTTCGTCAGCGGGAGACTTCGGTGAGCAGTTCTTC.

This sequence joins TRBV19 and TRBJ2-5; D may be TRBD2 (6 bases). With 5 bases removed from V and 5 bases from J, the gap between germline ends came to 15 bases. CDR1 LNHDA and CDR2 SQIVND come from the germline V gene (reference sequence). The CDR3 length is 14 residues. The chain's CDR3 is CASSGRGFGETQYF. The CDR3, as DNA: TGTGCCAGTAGTGGCCGGGGGTTTGGGGAGACCCAGTACTTC.

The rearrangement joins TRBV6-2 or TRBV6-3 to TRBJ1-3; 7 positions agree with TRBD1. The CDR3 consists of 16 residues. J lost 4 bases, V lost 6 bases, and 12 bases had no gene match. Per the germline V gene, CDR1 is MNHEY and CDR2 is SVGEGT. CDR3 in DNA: TGTGCCAGCAGCCCTGACAGGGCCTTGGACGGAAACACCATATATTTT. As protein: CASSPDRALDGNTIYF.

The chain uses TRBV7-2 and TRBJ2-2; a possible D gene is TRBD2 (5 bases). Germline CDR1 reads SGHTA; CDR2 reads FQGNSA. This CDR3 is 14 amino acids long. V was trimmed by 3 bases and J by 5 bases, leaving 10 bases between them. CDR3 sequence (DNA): TGTGCCAGCAGCTTCCGATCGGGGACCGGGGAGCTGTTTTTT. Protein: CASSFRSGTGELFF.

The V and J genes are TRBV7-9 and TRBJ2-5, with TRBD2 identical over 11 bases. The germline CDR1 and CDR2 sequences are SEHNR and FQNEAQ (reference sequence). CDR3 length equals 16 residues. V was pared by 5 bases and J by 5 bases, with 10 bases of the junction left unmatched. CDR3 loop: CASSHTVAGGRETQYF. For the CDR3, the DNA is TGTGCCAGCAGCCATACCGTAGCGGGAGGGCGGGAGACCCAGTACTTC.

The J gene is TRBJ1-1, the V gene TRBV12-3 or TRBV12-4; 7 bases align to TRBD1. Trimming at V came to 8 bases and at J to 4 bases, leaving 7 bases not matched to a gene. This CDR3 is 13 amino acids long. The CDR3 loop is CASCKTGLTEAFF. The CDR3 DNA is TGTGCCAGCTGCAAGACAGGGCTCACTGAAGCTTTCTTT.

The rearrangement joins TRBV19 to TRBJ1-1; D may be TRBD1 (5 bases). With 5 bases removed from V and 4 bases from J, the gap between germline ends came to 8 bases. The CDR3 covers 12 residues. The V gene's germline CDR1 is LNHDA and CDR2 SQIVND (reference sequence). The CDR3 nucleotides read TGTGCCAGTAGTGTGGGACTCACTGAAGCTTTCTTT. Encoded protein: CASSVGLTEAFF.

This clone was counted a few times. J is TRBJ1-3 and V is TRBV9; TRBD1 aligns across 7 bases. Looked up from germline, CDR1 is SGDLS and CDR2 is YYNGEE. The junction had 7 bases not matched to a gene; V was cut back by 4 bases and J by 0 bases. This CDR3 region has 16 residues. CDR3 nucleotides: TGTGCCAGCAGCCCACGGACAGGAGACTCTGGAAACACCATATATTTT. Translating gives CASSPRTGDSGNTIYF.

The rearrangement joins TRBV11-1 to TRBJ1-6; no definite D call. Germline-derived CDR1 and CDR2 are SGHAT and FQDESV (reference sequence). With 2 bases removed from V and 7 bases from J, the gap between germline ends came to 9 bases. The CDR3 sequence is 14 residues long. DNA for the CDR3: TGTGCCAGCAGCTTACCGCGTCCCAATTCACCCCTCCACTTT. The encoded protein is CASSLPRPNSPLHF.

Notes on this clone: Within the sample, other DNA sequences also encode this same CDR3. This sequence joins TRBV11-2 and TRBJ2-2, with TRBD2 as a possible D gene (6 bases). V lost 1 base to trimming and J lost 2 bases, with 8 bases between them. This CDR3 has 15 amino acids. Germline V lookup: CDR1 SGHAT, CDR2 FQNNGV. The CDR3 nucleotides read TGTGCCAGCAGCTTAGTGGGAGGTAACACCGGGGAGCTGTTTTTT. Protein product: CASSLVGGNTGELFF.

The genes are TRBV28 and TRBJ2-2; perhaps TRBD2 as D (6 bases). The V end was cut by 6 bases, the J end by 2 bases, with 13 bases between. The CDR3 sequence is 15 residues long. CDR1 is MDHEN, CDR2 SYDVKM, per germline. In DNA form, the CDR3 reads TGTGCCAGCAGCCCCGGGACTCCTAACACCGGGGAGCTGTTTTTT. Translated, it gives CASSPGTPNTGELFF.

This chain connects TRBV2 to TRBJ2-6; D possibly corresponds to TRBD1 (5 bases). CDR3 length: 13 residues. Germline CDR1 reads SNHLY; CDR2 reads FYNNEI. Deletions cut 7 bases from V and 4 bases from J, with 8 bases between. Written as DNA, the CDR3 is TGTGCCAGCAAAGGGGCAGGGGCCAACGTCCTGACTTTC. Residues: CASKGAGANVLTF.

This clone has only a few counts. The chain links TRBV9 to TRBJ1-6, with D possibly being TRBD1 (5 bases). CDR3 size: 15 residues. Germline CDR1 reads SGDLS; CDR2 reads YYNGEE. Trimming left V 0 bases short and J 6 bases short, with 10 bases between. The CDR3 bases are TGTGCCAGCAGCGTAGGTCAAGGGGTTAATTCACCCCTCCACTTT. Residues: CASSVGQGVNSPLHF.

The CDR3 coding sequence is TGTGCCAGCAGCTTAGCCGATCCTATGGATACGCAGTATTTT. Translating gives CASSLADPMDTQYF. The J gene is TRBJ2-3, the V gene TRBV7-6; no reliable D call. The V gene lost 0 bases and the J gene lost 6 bases, with 10 bases spanning the gap. Germline-derived CDR1 and CDR2 are SGHVS and FNYEAQ. The CDR3 extends over 14 amino acids.

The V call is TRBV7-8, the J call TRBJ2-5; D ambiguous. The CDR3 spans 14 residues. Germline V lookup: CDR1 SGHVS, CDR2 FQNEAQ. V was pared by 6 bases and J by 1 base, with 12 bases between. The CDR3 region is CASSYLGTQETQYF. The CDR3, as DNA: TGTGCCAGCAGTTATCTAGGTACCCAAGAGACCCAGTACTTC.

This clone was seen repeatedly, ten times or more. CDR3 sequence: CSAGLRGSEQYF. DNA of the CDR3: TGCAGCGCCGGTCTACGGGGTAGCGAGCAGTACTTC. The chain carries TRBV29-1 and TRBJ2-7; perhaps TRBD2 as D (5 bases). V was trimmed by 7 bases and J by 6 bases, leaving 16 bases between them. The CDR3 length is 12 residues. Germline V gives CDR1 SQVTM, CDR2 ANQGSEA.

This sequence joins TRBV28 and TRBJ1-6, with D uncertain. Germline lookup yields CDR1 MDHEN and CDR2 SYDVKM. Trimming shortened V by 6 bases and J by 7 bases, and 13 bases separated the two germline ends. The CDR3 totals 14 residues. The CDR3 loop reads CASRREGGNSPLHF. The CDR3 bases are TGTGCCAGCAGAAGGGAGGGCGGCAATTCACCCCTCCACTTT. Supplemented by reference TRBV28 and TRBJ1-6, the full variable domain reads DVKVTQSSRYLVKRTGEKVFLECVQDMDHENMFWYRQDPGLGLRLIYFSYDVKMKEKGDIPEGYSVSREKKERFSLILESASTNQTSMYLCASRREGGNSPLHFGNGTRLTVT.

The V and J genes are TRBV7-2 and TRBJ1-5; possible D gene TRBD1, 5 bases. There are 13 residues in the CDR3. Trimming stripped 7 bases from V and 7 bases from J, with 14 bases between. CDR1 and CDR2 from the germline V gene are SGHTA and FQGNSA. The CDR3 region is CASTPGGDQPQHF. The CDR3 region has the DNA TGTGCCAGCACCCCCGGGGGAGACCAGCCCCAGCATTTT.

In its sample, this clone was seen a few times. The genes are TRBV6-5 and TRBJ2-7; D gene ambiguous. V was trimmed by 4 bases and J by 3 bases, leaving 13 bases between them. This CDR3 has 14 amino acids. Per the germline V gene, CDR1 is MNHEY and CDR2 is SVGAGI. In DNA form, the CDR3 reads TGTGCCAGCAGTTCCCCGCCGGCTAGCTACGAGCAGTACTTC. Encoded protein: CASSSPPASYEQYF.

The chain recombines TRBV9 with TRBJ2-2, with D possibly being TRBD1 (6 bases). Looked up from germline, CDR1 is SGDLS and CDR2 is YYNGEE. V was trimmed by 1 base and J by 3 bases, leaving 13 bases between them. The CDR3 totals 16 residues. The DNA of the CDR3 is TGTGCCAGCAGCGTACCACAGGGCCGTCACACCGGGGAGCTGTTTTTT. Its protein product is CASSVPQGRHTGELFF.

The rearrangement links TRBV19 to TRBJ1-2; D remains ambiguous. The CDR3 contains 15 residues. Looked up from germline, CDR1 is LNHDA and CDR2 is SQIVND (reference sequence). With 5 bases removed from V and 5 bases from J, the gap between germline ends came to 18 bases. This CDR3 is CASSPLAAARYGYTF. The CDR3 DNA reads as TGTGCCAGTAGTCCTCTGGCCGCGGCTCGGTATGGCTACACCTTC.

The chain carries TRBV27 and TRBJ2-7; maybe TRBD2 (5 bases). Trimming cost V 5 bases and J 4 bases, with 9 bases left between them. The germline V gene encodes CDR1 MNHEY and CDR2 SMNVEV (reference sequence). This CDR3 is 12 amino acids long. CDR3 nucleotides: TGTGCCAGCAGTCCCGGGAAGTACGAGCAGTACTTC. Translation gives CASSPGKYEQYF.

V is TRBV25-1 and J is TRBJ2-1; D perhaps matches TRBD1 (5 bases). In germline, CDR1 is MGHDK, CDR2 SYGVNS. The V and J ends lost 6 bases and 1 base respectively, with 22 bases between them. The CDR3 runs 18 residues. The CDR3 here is CASRRINITHRSYNEQFF. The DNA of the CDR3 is TGTGCCAGCAGACGGATAAATATCACGCACAGGTCCTACAATGAGCAGTTCTTC.

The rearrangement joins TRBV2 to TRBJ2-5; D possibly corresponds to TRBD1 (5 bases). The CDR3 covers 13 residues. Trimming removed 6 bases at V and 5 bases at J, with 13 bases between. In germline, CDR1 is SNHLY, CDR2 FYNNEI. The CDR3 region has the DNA TGTGCCAGCAGCCTCAGGGCCGGGGAGACCCAGTACTTC. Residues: CASSLRAGETQYF.

The CDR3: CASSEARGGRRYTGELFF. CDR3 DNA sequence: TGTGCCAGCAGTGAAGCGCGGGGAGGGCGGAGGTATACCGGGGAGCTGTTTTTT. The chain joins TRBV2 to TRBJ2-2; 7 bases match TRBD2. Germline assignment: CDR1 SNHLY and CDR2 FYNNEI. This CDR3 contains 18 residues. Trimming removed 0 bases from V and 5 bases from J; junction bases left unmatched: 12.